This passage covers 25 T cell receptor beta chains from one sample sequenced in a study of cytomegalovirus exposure and HLA in healthy donors. PCR involved 60 Vbeta and 13 Jbeta primers. TCRdb keeps only in-frame clones here, not all; method: immunoSEQ multiplex PCR. Of 50,000 to 65,000 clones detected, approximately 70% appear once; the ten largest clones hold 22%. What was sequenced was PBMCs. The receptors stem from a woman in her fifties or sixties in good health and CMV-seropositive.

CDR3 loop: CASSEYGLRGAGANVLTF. In nucleotides, the CDR3 is TGTGCCAGCAGTGAATATGGCCTCCGAGGCGCTGGGGCCAACGTCCTGACTTTC. V is TRBV25-1 and J is TRBJ2-6; no clear D. The V end lost 0 bases, the J end lost 2 bases, and 14 bases lay between the germline ends. Germline V gives CDR1 MGHDK, CDR2 SYGVNS. The CDR3 has 18 amino acids.

The rearrangement uses TRBV7-9 and TRBJ1-3; TRBD1 matches at 7 bases. The V and J ends lost 1 base and 6 bases, in that order; junction bases with no gene match: 6. The germline gives CDR1 SEHNR, CDR2 FQNEAQ (reference sequence). The CDR3 extends over 15 amino acids. The CDR3 here is CASSLVGDRVNTIYF. CDR3 DNA: TGTGCCAGCAGCTTAGTTGGCGACAGGGTAAACACCATATATTTT. Filled out from reference TRBV7-9 and TRBJ1-3, the complete variable domain reads DTGVSQNPRHKITKRGQNVTFRCDPISEHNRLYWYRQTLGQGPEFLTYFQNEAQLEKSRLLSDRFSAERPKGSFSTLEIQRTEQGDSAMYLCASSLVGDRVNTIYFGEGSWLTVV.

This clone was counted ten times or more. The chain links TRBV6-5 to TRBJ2-1; 9 bases match TRBD2. This CDR3 is built from 16 residues. Trimming cost V 0 bases and J 6 bases; bases outside gene matches: 6. Per the germline V gene, CDR1 is MNHEY and CDR2 is SVGAGI. In DNA, the CDR3 is TGTGCCAGCAGTTACTCGAGTGATAGCGGGAGCAATGAGCAGTTCTTC. This codes for CASSYSSDSGSNEQFF.

This chain links TRBV7-2 with TRBJ2-1, with D maybe TRBD1 (6 bases). CDR1 and CDR2 from the germline V gene are SGHTA and FQGNSA. This CDR3 is 14 amino acids long. Trimming pared 0 bases from V and 6 bases from J, leaving 9 bases between. DNA for the CDR3: TGTGCCAGCAGCTTAGCACTGACAGGCAATGAGCAGTTCTTC. Translated, it gives CASSLALTGNEQFF.

The rearrangement links TRBV27 to TRBJ2-1, with D maybe TRBD2 (6 bases). The CDR3 loop spans 15 amino acids. The germline V gene encodes CDR1 MNHEY and CDR2 SMNVEV (reference sequence). V lost 3 bases and J lost 3, with 12 bases in between. CDR3 in amino acids: CASSFFREFYNEQFF. The CDR3 DNA sequence: TGTGCCAGCAGTTTCTTCCGGGAGTTCTACAATGAGCAGTTCTTC.

This chain uses TRBV9 with TRBJ2-1; TRBD2 matches 13 bases. The CDR3 is 15 residues long. Trimming took 3 bases from V and 8 from J; bases not matched to a gene: 5. Germline V gene sequence: CDR1 SGDLS, CDR2 YYNGEE. The DNA of the CDR3 is TGTGCCAGCAGCGAACGGACTAGCGGGAGAGATGAGCAGTTCTTC. It yields the protein CASSERTSGRDEQFF.

Only one count was recorded for this clone. CDR3 loop: CASSLPPGQNFF. DNA of the CDR3: TGCGCCAGCAGCTTACCCCCGGGACAGAATTTCTTT. The chain joins TRBV5-1 to TRBJ1-1, with 7 bases matching TRBD1. Germline V gene lookup returns CDR1 SGHRS and CDR2 YFSETQ. Trimming removed 2 bases from V and 13 bases from J; junction bases left unmatched: 8. This CDR3 spans 12 amino acids.

This clone was observed a handful of times. The rearrangement joins TRBV27 to TRBJ2-5; 11 bases match TRBD2. Looked up from germline, CDR1 is MNHEY and CDR2 is SMNVEV (reference sequence). V gave up 3 bases and J gave up 1 base; unmatched junction bases: 1. The length of the CDR3 is 15 residues. The CDR3 sequence: CASSFLAGGQETQYF. The CDR3 DNA sequence: TGTGCCAGCAGTTTCCTAGCGGGGGGCCAAGAGACCCAGTACTTC.

This chain joins TRBV4-2 and TRBJ1-2; 8 bases fit TRBD1. CDR3 length: 15 amino acids. With V trimmed by 1 base and J by 7 bases, 8 bases remained unmatched. Germline loops: CDR1 LGHNA, CDR2 YNFKEQ. The CDR3 DNA follows: TGTGCCAGCAGCCAAGCCCCGGACAGGGTAGGTGGCTACACCTTC. Its protein is CASSQAPDRVGGYTF.

The chain combines TRBV7-9 with TRBJ2-6; TRBD1 might be the D (6 bases). The germline CDR1 and CDR2 sequences are SEHNR and FQNEAQ (reference sequence). V was pared by 6 bases and J by 0 bases, with 15 bases between. The CDR3 is made up of 17 amino acids. CDR3 nucleotide sequence: TGTGCCAGCAGATTCAACCGAGGGGGCTCTGGGGCCAACGTCCTGACTTTC. Encoded protein: CASRFNRGGSGANVLTF.

The chain is built from TRBV11-2 and TRBJ2-1, with D tentatively TRBD2 (5 bases). Germline V CDR1 and CDR2: SGHAT, FQNNGV. This CDR3 is built from 18 residues. V was trimmed by 1 base and J by 7 bases, leaving 23 bases between them. The CDR3 sequence is CASSLAFRRAAYGNEQFF. CDR3 coding DNA: TGTGCCAGCAGCTTAGCCTTCAGGCGGGCAGCTTATGGGAATGAGCAGTTCTTC.

The chain has TRBV6-5 and TRBJ2-7, with a weak D call TRBD2 (6 bases). Trimming stripped 10 bases from V and 3 bases from J, with 13 bases between. The CDR3 spans 12 residues. Germline V gene sequence: CDR1 MNHEY, CDR2 SVGAGI. CDR3 amino acids: CATRGGFYEQYF. CDR3 DNA sequence: TGTGCCACTAGGGGAGGCTTCTACGAGCAGTACTTC.

The V and J genes are TRBV28 and TRBJ1-1; 7 bases are shared with TRBD1. This CDR3 comprises 16 residues. Germline lookup yields CDR1 MDHEN and CDR2 SYDVKM. The V segment lost 6 bases and the J segment 4 bases; nucleotides outside the gene matches: 14. CDR3 protein: CASSQGGNGRGTEAFF. The CDR3, as DNA: TGTGCCAGCAGCCAGGGGGGCAACGGAAGGGGCACTGAAGCTTTCTTT. The complete variable domain, with remaining parts taken from reference TRBV28 and TRBJ1-1, reads DVKVTQSSRYLVKRTGEKVFLECVQDMDHENMFWYRQDPGLGLRLIYFSYDVKMKEKGDIPEGYSVSREKKERFSLILESASTNQTSMYLCASSQGGNGRGTEAFFGQGTRLTVV.

The chain is built from TRBV5-1 and TRBJ1-1, with TRBD1 as a possible D gene (5 bases). From germline, CDR1 is SGHRS and CDR2 YFSETQ. The CDR3 is 14 residues long. Trimming stripped 4 bases from V and 5 bases from J, with 15 bases between. CDR3 region: CASSPGRGGTEAFF. The CDR3 DNA follows: TGCGCCAGCAGCCCCGGGAGGGGAGGGACTGAAGCTTTCTTT. Supplemented by reference TRBV5-1 and TRBJ1-1, the full variable domain reads KAGVTQTPRYLIKTRGQQVTLSCSPISGHRSVSWYQQTPGQGLQFLFEYFSETQRNKGNFPGRFSGRQFSNSRSEMNVSTLELGDSALYLCASSPGRGGTEAFFGQGTRLTVV.

The chain's CDR3 is CASSLDGGAGEQFF. The CDR3 nucleotides read TGCGCCAGCAGCTTGGACGGGGGGGCTGGTGAGCAGTTCTTC. The chain has TRBV5-1 and TRBJ2-1, with TRBD2 matching over 8 bases. Looked up from germline, CDR1 is SGHRS and CDR2 is YFSETQ. V trimming: 0 bases; J trimming: 9 bases; junction bases outside the gene matches: 5. This CDR3 contains 14 residues.

A few counts support this clone. This sequence joins TRBV7-9 and TRBJ2-2, with TRBD1 matching 9 bases. The CDR3 loop spans 15 amino acids. The V gene end was trimmed by 2 bases and the J gene end by 7 bases; junction bases not matched to a gene: 5. The germline gives CDR1 SEHNR, CDR2 FQNEAQ (reference sequence). The DNA of the CDR3 is TGTGCCAGCAGCTTACTAGGGACAGGGAGCGGGGAGCTGTTTTTT. Its protein product is CASSLLGTGSGELFF.

This chain joins TRBV2 and TRBJ1-5, with 7 bases fitting TRBD1. Germline lookup yields CDR1 SNHLY and CDR2 FYNNEI. This CDR3 is 14 amino acids long. The J segment lost 5 bases and the V segment lost 3 bases, leaving 4 bases of the junction unmatched. The CDR3 DNA reads TGTGCCAGCAGTGATAAAACAGGGGATCAGCCCCAGCATTTT. Amino acids: CASSDKTGDQPQHF.

A word on this clone: One end of the junction does not line up with germline, which may come from a read error. CDR3 sequence: CAGSPTVSRGPQHF. The CDR3, as DNA: TGTGCCGGCAGCCCTACCGTTTCACGGGGGCCCCAGCATTTT. The V and J genes are TRBV7-9 and TRBJ1-5; D uncertain. There are 14 residues in the CDR3. Per germline, CDR1 SEHNR and CDR2 FQNEAQ (reference sequence).

This clone was observed a few times. This rearrangement joins TRBV29-1 to TRBJ2-5; 7 nucleotides align to TRBD1. The CDR3 sequence is 12 residues long. After removal of 2 bases from V and 7 bases from J, the junction contained 4 bases not matched to a gene. Germline CDR1 is SQVTM and CDR2 is ANQGSEA. The CDR3 sequence: CSVEPRQGTQYF. The CDR3 DNA sequence: TGCAGCGTTGAACCCCGACAGGGGACCCAGTACTTC.

The rearrangement uses TRBV7-7 and TRBJ1-1; D is undetermined. V lost 1 base and J lost 0, with 15 bases in between. Germline CDR1 and CDR2: SSHAT and FNYEAQ (reference sequence). The CDR3 has 17 residues. CDR3 DNA sequence: TGTGCCAGCAGCTTAGGGATTCCGGAGCACATGAACACTGAAGCTTTCTTT. It encodes CASSLGIPEHMNTEAFF.

The genes are TRBV18 and TRBJ2-2; no clear D gene. The V end lost 4 bases, the J end lost 1 base, and 10 bases lay between the germline ends. The CDR3 extends over 15 amino acids. From germline, CDR1 is KGHSH and CDR2 LQKENI. The DNA for the CDR3 is TGTGCCAGCTCACGTTCGACACTGAACACCGGGGAGCTGTTTTTT. The encoded protein is CASSRSTLNTGELFF.

The rearrangement joins TRBV19 to TRBJ2-3; TRBD1 aligns across 7 bases. V dropped 9 bases and J dropped 5; count of bases not matched to a gene: 14. Germline assignment: CDR1 LNHDA and CDR2 SQIVND (reference sequence). The CDR3 runs 15 residues. CDR3 amino acids: CASARTGQIGDTQYF. As DNA, the CDR3 is TGTGCCAGCGCGCGTACGGGACAGATAGGAGATACGCAGTATTTT.

The chain combines TRBV4-2 with TRBJ1-2; a possible D gene is TRBD1 (6 bases). Germline V lookup: CDR1 LGHNA, CDR2 YNFKEQ. There are 15 residues in the CDR3. V lost 3 bases and J lost 3, with 14 bases in between. The CDR3 nucleotides are TGTGCCAGCAGCCAGGGTAGACAGGACTACTATGGCTACACCTTC. Its protein product is CASSQGRQDYYGYTF.

This chain connects TRBV4-1 to TRBJ1-4; D remains unclear. V lost 3 bases and J lost 5, with 10 bases in between. The CDR3 extends over 14 amino acids. Germline CDR1 reads MGHRA; CDR2 reads YSYEKL. CDR3 coding DNA: TGCGCCAGCAGCCATTTCGCGAAAAATGAAAAACTGTTTTTT. Residues: CASSHFAKNEKLFF.

The V and J genes are TRBV4-2 and TRBJ1-2; possibly TRBD1 for D (6 bases). The CDR3 totals 14 residues. Per the germline V gene, CDR1 is LGHNA and CDR2 is YNFKEQ. The V end lost 2 bases, the J end lost 7 bases, and 14 bases lay between the germline ends. The CDR3 loop reads CASSQTRGLSGYTF. CDR3 nucleotide sequence: TGTGCCAGCAGCCAAACCAGGGGCTTAAGTGGCTACACCTTC.